This is a list of T cell receptor beta chains from one sample in a study of neurological immune-mediated disorders. TCRdb fed the 5' RACE reads into MiXCR, producing one record per CDR3 protein. The table has about 71,000 distinct CDR3 sequences, roughly 10% seen once. Source material: PBMCs. These receptors came from a man younger than 45 in good health. Each CDR3 is given with its conserved first and last residue. D genes are given only for firm matches. Clone size appears in some rows only: once, few, many, or a class for an expanded clone.

j_gene	abundance	d_gene	v_gene	CDR3nt	CDR3aa
TRBJ1-6	many	NA	TRBV5-1	TGCGCCAGCAGCTTGGCAGGTCAGCGGGGTAATTCACCCCTCCACTTT	CASSLAGQRGNSPLHF
TRBJ1-2	many	NA	TRBV5-1	TGCGCCAGCAGCTTGTTTTCGACCGCGACTAACTATGGCTACACCTTC	CASSLFSTATNYGYTF
TRBJ2-7	NA	NA	TRBV15	TGTGCCACCAGCCCCCAAGGGTCGGGGGCGATAAAAAACTACGAGCAGTACTTC	CATSPQGSGAIKNYEQYF
TRBJ1-2	NA	NA	TRBV5-4	TGTGCCAGCAGCTTCGGCCGAGAGTATGGCTACACCTTC	CASSFGREYGYTF
TRBJ1-5	many	NA	TRBV25-1	TGTGCCAGCAAAGAAGGGCGGCGTCAGCCCCAGCATTTT	CASKEGRRQPQHF
TRBJ1-6	many	NA	TRBV5-1	TGCGCCAGCAGCCCCGGCAGGAGCTCCTATAATTCACCCCTCCACTTT	CASSPGRSSYNSPLHF
TRBJ2-3	NA	TRBD2	TRBV20-1	TGCAGTGCGGCCCTAGCGGGAGGGCCTACAGATACGCAGTATTTT	CSAALAGGPTDTQYF
TRBJ2-1	many	TRBD2	TRBV11-3	TGTGCCAGCAGCTCCGGGGGACTAGTCAATGAGCAGTTCTTC	CASSSGGLVNEQFF
TRBJ2-1	NA	TRBD2	TRBV19	TGTGCCAGTAGTATAGATGGGGGGGGACGGGAGTTCTTC	CASSIDGGGREFF
TRBJ2-1	many	TRBD2	TRBV7-8	TGTGCCAGCAGCGGGGGACTAGGAGCGTCCTACAATGAGCAGTTCTTC	CASSGGLGASYNEQFF
TRBJ2-1	many	TRBD2	TRBV3-1	TGTGCCAGCAGCTGGACTAGCGGGAACAATGAGCAGTTCTTC	CASSWTSGNNEQFF
TRBJ2-7	many	TRBD2	TRBV20-1	TGCAGTGCTAGAGAGTTTTTCGGGACTAGCTCCGAGCAGTACTTC	CSAREFFGTSSEQYF
TRBJ1-1	many	NA	TRBV18	TGTGCCAGCTCACCGCAGGGCGAAGCTTTCTTT	CASSPQGEAFF
TRBJ2-7	many	NA	TRBV5-1	TGCGCCAGCAGCCTACCCTCGACGGCGGGCCCCGAACCGAGCTCCTACGAGCAGTACTTC	CASSLPSTAGPEPSSYEQYF
TRBJ2-6	many	NA	TRBV27	TGTGCCAGCAGTTTTACGGGAGGGGCCAACGTCCTGACTTTC	CASSFTGGANVLTF
TRBJ2-1	NA	TRBD2	TRBV6-4	TGTGCCAGCAGTGACTCGGCTAGCGGGAGTCATGAGCAGTTCTTC	CASSDSASGSHEQFF
TRBJ2-1	many	TRBD2	TRBV20-1	TGCAGTGTGAAGCGGGAGGAATACAATGAGCAGTTCTTC	CSVKREEYNEQFF
TRBJ1-1	many	TRBD1	TRBV28	TGTGCCAGCAGTTCCCCCCCGGACAGGGTGGGTTTTGGCACTGAAGCTTTCTTT	CASSSPPDRVGFGTEAFF
TRBJ2-2	many	NA	TRBV5-1	TGCGCCAGCAGCTCGGGGGATACGAACACCGGGGAGCTGTTTTTT	CASSSGDTNTGELFF
TRBJ1-2	many	NA	TRBV5-1	TGCGCCAGCAGCTTGGAGGCGGGAGGGGATTATGGCTACACCTTC	CASSLEAGGDYGYTF
TRBJ2-3	many	NA	TRBV14	TGTGCCAGCGCTCAGGTCCTGACTATGACGCAGTATTTT	CASAQVLTMTQYF
TRBJ1-5	many	NA	TRBV10-3	TGTGCCATCACCCCGTCGACCGTTGAGCCCCAGCATTTT	CAITPSTVEPQHF